Following are 20 T cell receptor beta chains from one sample sequenced in a study of glioma-infiltrating T cells. Amplification of TCR alpha and beta CDR3 regions from RNA used iRepertoire nested multiplex PCR. TCRdb independently ran MiXCR on the multiplex PCR reads; one entry per CDR3 protein. Of over 120,000 distinct CDR3 sequences listed, 39% are singletons. The sequenced material came from glioma tissue, nonneoplastic brain tissue, or PBMCs (not recorded which). Every receptor here comes from a human donor with low-grade glioma or glioblastoma, undergoing nonglioma brain surgery, or in good health (not recorded which).

This chain uses TRBV6-2 or TRBV6-3 with TRBJ1-2, with TRBD1 matching 7 bases. With V trimmed by 3 bases and J by 4 bases, 8 bases remained unmatched. This CDR3 contains 15 residues. Germline CDR1 MNHEY, CDR2 SVGEGT. The CDR3 sequence: CASSYEAGGGYGYTF. CDR3 sequence (DNA): TGTGCCAGCAGTTATGAGGCAGGGGGGGGCTATGGCTACACCTTC.

The chain joins TRBV15 to TRBJ1-1; D unresolved. This CDR3 region has 12 residues. The V and J ends lost 0 bases and 7 bases respectively, with 6 bases between them. Germline V gene lookup returns CDR1 LNHNV and CDR2 YYDKDF (reference sequence). The CDR3: CATSRDTDEAFF. The CDR3 DNA reads TGTGCCACCAGCAGAGATACGGATGAAGCTTTCTTT.

This CDR3 is CASSLSQAGGTEAFF. Here the CDR3 DNA reads TGTGCCAGCAGCTTATCACAGGCAGGGGGCACTGAAGCTTTCTTT. The chain joins TRBV7-2 to TRBJ1-1, with TRBD1 matching 7 bases. J gave up 4 bases and V 2 bases, and 7 bases lay outside the gene matches. The V gene's germline CDR1 is SGHTA and CDR2 FQGNSA. This CDR3 comprises 15 residues.

The V call is TRBV27, the J call TRBJ1-4; D is undetermined. The CDR3 runs 14 residues. Trimming took 5 bases from V and 7 from J, leaving 14 bases between them. Germline loops: CDR1 MNHEY, CDR2 SMNVEV (reference sequence). CDR3 protein: CASSPNRAPEKLFF. The CDR3 DNA reads as TGTGCCAGCAGTCCCAATCGGGCCCCTGAAAAACTGTTTTTT.

This chain uses TRBV4-1 with TRBJ2-7; D is unclear. Per the germline V gene, CDR1 is MGHRA and CDR2 is YSYEKL. This CDR3 region has 15 residues. V dropped 0 bases and J dropped 3 bases, with 12 bases sitting between them. The CDR3 sequence: CASSQEAGILYEQYF. DNA of the CDR3: TGCGCCAGCAGCCAAGAGGCAGGTATACTCTACGAGCAGTACTTC.

This clonotype showed up just a few times. V and J are TRBV12-3 or TRBV12-4 and TRBJ1-6, with TRBD1 matching 7 bases. The junction had 5 bases not matched to a gene; V was cut back by 8 bases and J by 10 bases. The CDR3 loop spans 12 amino acids. In DNA form, the CDR3 reads TGTGCCAGCGGAACAGGGGACTCACCCCTCCACTTT. Residues: CASGTGDSPLHF.

In its sample, this clonotype was seen a few times. J is TRBJ1-6 and V is TRBV6-5; D is unclear. Germline loops: CDR1 MNHEY, CDR2 SVGAGI. The CDR3 runs 15 residues. Between the trimmed V and J ends, which lost 0 bases and 7 bases, there was a span of 10 bases. This CDR3 reads CASSYSGGWNSPLHF. The CDR3 region has the DNA TGTGCCAGCAGTTACTCGGGCGGCTGGAATTCACCCCTCCACTTT.

This clonotype was recorded a few times. The rearrangement links TRBV6-1 to TRBJ2-1, with 11 bases lining up with TRBD2. This CDR3 has 14 residues. CDR1 is MNHNS, CDR2 SASEGT, per germline. V was pared by 6 bases and J by 7 bases, with 5 bases of the junction left unmatched. As DNA, the CDR3 is TGTGCCAGCAGAAGACTAGCGGGGTATAATGAGCAGTTCTTC. Its translation: CASRRLAGYNEQFF.

The rearrangement links TRBV27 to TRBJ2-7; D is perhaps TRBD1 (6 bases). V was trimmed by 3 bases and J by 5 bases, leaving 8 bases between them. CDR1 and CDR2 (germline): MNHEY, SMNVEV (reference sequence). This CDR3 has 12 residues. Here the CDR3 reads CASSFRGHEQYF. DNA of the CDR3: TGTGCCAGCAGTTTCAGGGGCCACGAGCAGTACTTC.

The genes are TRBV15 and TRBJ2-3; D unclear. The CDR3 contains 15 residues. V lost 3 bases, J lost 2 bases, and 12 bases lay in between. The germline gives CDR1 LNHNV, CDR2 YYDKDF (reference sequence). CDR3 DNA sequence: TGTGCCACCAGCAGTCCCGGACGGATCACAGATACGCAGTATTTT. Its protein is CATSSPGRITDTQYF. The whole variable domain, remainder taken from reference TRBV15 and TRBJ2-3, is DAMVIQNPRYQVTQFGKPVTLSCSQTLNHNVMYWYQQKSSQAPKLLFHYYDKDFNNEADTPDNFQSRRPNTSFCFLDIRSPGLGDTAMYLCATSSPGRITDTQYFGPGTRLTVL.

Regarding this clonotype: A much larger clone sits a single nucleotide away, making a read error possible. The chain combines TRBV28 with TRBJ1-5; D is unclear. The CDR3 length is 13 residues. Trimming pared 5 bases from V and 6 bases from J, leaving 11 bases between. The germline gives CDR1 MDHEN, CDR2 SYDVKM. The DNA of the CDR3 is TGTGCCAGCAGTGTTGTTTACGCTCAGCCCCAGCATTTT. This encodes CASSVVYAQPQHF.

J is TRBJ1-1 and V is TRBV18; D may be TRBD1 (5 bases). Germline lookup yields CDR1 KGHSH and CDR2 LQKENI. With 4 bases removed from V and 0 bases from J, the gap between germline ends came to 12 bases. The length of the CDR3 is 15 residues. The CDR3 is CASSLNQGLNTEAFF. CDR3 coding DNA: TGTGCCAGCTCACTTAACCAGGGATTGAACACTGAAGCTTTCTTT.

V and J are TRBV6-5 and TRBJ2-1, with a weak D call TRBD2 (5 bases). The germline gives CDR1 MNHEY, CDR2 SVGAGI. CDR3 size: 12 residues. Trimming removed 6 bases from V and 9 bases from J, with 12 bases in between. CDR3 coding DNA: TGTGCCAGCAGCCACCGGGATAGTGAGCAGTTCTTC. Amino acids: CASSHRDSEQFF.

The rearrangement links TRBV10-2 to TRBJ2-3; TRBD1 matches at 9 bases. Germline CDR1 is WSHSY and CDR2 is SAAADI. Trimming removed 6 bases from V and 4 bases from J; junction bases left unmatched: 8. The CDR3 extends over 15 amino acids. The CDR3 bases are TGCGCCAGCAGACACGGGACAGGGTTACCAGATACGCAGTATTTT. It translates to CASRHGTGLPDTQYF.

This clonotype turned up a few times. V usage is TRBV7-2 and J usage is TRBJ2-3; D possibly corresponds to TRBD1 (5 bases). The germline gives CDR1 SGHTA, CDR2 FQGNSA. Trimming cost V 3 bases and J 5 bases, with 9 bases left between them. The CDR3 has 13 amino acids. CDR3 in amino acids: CASSLQGGDTQYF. CDR3 DNA: TGTGCCAGCAGCTTGCAGGGCGGAGATACGCAGTATTTT.

In this sample, this clonotype turned up a few times. This chain links TRBV19 with TRBJ2-3; unclear D gene. Germline assignment: CDR1 LNHDA and CDR2 SQIVND (reference sequence). V dropped 4 bases and J dropped 5 bases, with 10 bases sitting between them. The CDR3 length is 13 residues. The CDR3 DNA is TGTGCCAGTAGTAACTTCGGATTAGATACGCAGTATTTT. This translates into CASSNFGLDTQYF.

The V gene is TRBV6-1, the J gene TRBJ2-3; 14 nucleotides line up with TRBD2. Looked up from germline, CDR1 is MNHNS and CDR2 is SASEGT. This CDR3 region has 17 residues. V gave up 5 bases and J gave up 3 bases; unmatched junction bases: 7. The CDR3 coding sequence is TGTGCCAGCAGTTCTCCCGGGACTAGCGGGAGTACAGATACGCAGTATTTT. It specifies CASSSPGTSGSTDTQYF.

The chain uses TRBV4-1 and TRBJ2-7, with D perhaps TRBD1 (6 bases). V was pared by 4 bases and J by 2 bases, with 9 bases between. The CDR3 covers 13 residues. Germline values: CDR1 MGHRA, CDR2 YSYEKL. This CDR3 reads CASSPDRPYEQYF. The CDR3, as DNA: TGCGCCAGCAGCCCGGACAGACCCTACGAGCAGTACTTC.

This clonotype was observed a handful of times. The V gene is TRBV6-1, the J gene TRBJ1-6; possible D gene TRBD1, 5 bases. CDR1 and CDR2 from the germline V gene are MNHNS and SASEGT. There are 14 residues in the CDR3. V was trimmed by 10 bases and J by 7 bases, leaving 17 bases between them. In DNA, the CDR3 is TGTGCCACCACGTTCCAGGGAATCAATTCACCCCTCCACTTT. Its protein is CATTFQGINSPLHF.

The table lists this clonotype with a few counts. The chain joins TRBV19 to TRBJ1-5; the match to TRBD1 covers 7 bases. The CDR3 has 14 amino acids. V lost 6 bases, J lost 4 bases, and 6 bases stayed unmatched. Germline loops: CDR1 LNHDA, CDR2 SQIVND (reference sequence). The CDR3 nucleotides are TGTGCCAGTAGGGTCCAGGGGGAAAATCAGCCCCAGCATTTT. Protein sequence: CASRVQGENQPQHF.